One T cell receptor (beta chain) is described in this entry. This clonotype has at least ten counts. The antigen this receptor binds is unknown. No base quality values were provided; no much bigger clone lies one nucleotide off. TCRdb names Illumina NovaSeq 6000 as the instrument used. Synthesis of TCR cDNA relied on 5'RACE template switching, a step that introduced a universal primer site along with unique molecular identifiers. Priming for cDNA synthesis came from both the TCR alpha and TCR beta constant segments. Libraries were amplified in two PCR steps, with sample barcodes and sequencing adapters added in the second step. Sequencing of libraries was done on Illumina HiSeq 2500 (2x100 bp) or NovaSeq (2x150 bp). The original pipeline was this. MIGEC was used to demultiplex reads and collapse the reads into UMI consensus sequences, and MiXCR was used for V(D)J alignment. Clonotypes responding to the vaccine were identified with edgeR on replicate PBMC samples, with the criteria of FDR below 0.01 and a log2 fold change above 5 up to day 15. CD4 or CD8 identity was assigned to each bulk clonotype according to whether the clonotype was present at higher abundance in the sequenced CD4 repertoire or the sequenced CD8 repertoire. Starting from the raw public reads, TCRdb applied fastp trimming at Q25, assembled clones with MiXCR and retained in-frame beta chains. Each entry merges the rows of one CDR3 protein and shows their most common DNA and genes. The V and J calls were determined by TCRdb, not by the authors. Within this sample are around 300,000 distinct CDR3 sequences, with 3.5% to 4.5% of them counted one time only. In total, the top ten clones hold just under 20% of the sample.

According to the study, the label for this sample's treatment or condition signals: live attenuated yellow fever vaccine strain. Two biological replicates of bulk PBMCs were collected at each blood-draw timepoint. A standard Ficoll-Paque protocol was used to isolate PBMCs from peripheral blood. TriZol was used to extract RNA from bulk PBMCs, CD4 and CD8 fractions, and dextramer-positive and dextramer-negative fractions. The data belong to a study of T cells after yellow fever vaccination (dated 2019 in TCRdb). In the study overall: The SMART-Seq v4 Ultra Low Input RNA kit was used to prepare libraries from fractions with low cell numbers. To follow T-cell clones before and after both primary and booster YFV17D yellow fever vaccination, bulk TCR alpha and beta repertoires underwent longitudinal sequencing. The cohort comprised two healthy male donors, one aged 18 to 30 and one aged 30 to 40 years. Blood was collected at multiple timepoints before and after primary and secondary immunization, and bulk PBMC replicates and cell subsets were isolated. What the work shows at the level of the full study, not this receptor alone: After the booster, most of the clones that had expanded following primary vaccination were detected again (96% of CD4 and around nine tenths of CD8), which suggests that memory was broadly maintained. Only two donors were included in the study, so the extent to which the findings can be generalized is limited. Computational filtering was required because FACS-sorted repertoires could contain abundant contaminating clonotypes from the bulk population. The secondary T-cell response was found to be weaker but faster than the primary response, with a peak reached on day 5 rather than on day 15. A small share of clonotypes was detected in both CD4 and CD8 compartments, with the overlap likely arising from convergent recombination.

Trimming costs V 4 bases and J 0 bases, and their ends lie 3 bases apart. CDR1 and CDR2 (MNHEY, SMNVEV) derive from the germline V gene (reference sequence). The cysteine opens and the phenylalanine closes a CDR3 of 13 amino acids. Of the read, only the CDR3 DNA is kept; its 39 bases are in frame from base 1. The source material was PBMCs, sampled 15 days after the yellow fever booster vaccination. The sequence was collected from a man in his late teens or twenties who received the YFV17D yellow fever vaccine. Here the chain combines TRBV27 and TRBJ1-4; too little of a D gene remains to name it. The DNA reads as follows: TGTGCCAGCAGTTCGACAACTAATGAAAAACTGTTTTTT. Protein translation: CASSSTTNEKLFF.